This record concerns one TCR beta chain sequence. Sequencing used immunoSEQ multiplex PCR; TCRdb keeps in-frame clones, though not all of them. The repertoire holds around 34,000 clones, with nearly 95% as singletons. This record belongs to a study of preoperative IRX-2 immunotherapy in early breast cancer. Regarding treatment: preoperative locoregional IRX-2 cytokine immunotherapy. This phase Ib study tested locoregional IRX-2 cytokine immunotherapy given before surgery. The trim removed 6 bases at V and 4 bases at J, leaving 6 bases unmatched. The germline CDR1 and CDR2 sequences are SNHLY and FYNNEI. This CDR3 region has 16 residues.

This sample was gathered from a patient treated with IRX-2 immunotherapy. V usage is TRBV2 and J usage is TRBJ2-1, with TRBD2 matching 13 bases. This TCR came from a human donor with breast cancer. The CDR3 DNA is TGTGCCAGCAGGTATACTAGCGGGAGGGGATACAATGAGCAGTTCTTC. Protein: CASRYTSGRGYNEQFF.